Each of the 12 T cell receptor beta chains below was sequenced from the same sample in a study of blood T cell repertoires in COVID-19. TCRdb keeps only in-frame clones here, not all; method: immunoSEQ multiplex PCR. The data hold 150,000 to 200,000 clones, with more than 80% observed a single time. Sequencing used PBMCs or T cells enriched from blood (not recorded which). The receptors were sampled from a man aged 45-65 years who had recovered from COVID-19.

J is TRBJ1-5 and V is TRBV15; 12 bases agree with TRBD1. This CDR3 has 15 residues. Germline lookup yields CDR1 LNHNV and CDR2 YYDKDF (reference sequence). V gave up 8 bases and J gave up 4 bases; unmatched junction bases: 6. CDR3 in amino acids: CATGDRGRGNQPQHF. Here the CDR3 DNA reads TGTGCCACCGGGGACAGGGGGCGCGGGAATCAGCCCCAGCATTTT.

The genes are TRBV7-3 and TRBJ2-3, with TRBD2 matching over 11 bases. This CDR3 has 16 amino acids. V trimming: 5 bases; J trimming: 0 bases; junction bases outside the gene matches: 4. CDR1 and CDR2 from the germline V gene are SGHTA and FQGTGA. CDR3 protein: CASSPGTSGSTDTQYF. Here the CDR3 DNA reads TGTGCCAGCAGCCCTGGGACTAGCGGAAGCACAGATACGCAGTATTTT.

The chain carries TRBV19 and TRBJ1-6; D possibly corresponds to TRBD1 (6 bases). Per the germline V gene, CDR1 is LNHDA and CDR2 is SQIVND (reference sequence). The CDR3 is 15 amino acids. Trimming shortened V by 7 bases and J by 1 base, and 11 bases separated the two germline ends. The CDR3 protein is CASTVGASYNSPLHF. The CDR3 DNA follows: TGTGCCAGTACCGTGGGGGCATCCTATAATTCACCCCTCCACTTT. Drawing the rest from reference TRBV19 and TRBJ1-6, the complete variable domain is DGGITQSPKYLFRKEGQNVTLSCEQNLNHDAMYWYRQDPGQGLRLIYYSQIVNDFQKGDIAEGYSVSREKKESFPLTVTSAQKNPTAFYLCASTVGASYNSPLHFGNGTRLTVT.

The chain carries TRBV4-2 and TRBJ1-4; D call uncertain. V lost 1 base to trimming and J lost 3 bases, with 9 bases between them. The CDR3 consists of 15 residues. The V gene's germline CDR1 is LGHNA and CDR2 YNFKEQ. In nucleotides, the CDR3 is TGTGCCAGCAGCCAAGCGACAAAGTCTAATGAAAAACTGTTTTTT. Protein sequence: CASSQATKSNEKLFF.

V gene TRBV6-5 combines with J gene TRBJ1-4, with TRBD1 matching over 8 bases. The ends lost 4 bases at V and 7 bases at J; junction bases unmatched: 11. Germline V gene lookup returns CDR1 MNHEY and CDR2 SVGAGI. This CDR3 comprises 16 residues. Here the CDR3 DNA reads TGTGCCAGCAGTTTTATGGACAGGGCCAGGGGTGAAAAACTGTTTTTT. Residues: CASSFMDRARGEKLFF.

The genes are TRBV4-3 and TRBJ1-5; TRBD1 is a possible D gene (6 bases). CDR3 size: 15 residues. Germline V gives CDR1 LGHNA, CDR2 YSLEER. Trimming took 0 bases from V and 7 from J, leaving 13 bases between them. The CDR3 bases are TGCGCCAGCAGCCAAGACTGGGGGCGTCGGCAGCCCCAGCATTTT. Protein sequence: CASSQDWGRRQPQHF.

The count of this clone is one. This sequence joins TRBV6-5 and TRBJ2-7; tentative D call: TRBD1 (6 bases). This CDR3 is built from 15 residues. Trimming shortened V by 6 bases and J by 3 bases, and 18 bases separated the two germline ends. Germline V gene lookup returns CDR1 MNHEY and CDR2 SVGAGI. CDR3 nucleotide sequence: TGTGCCAGCAGGCTAGAACGGGACACGGTCTACGAGCAGTACTTC. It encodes CASRLERDTVYEQYF.

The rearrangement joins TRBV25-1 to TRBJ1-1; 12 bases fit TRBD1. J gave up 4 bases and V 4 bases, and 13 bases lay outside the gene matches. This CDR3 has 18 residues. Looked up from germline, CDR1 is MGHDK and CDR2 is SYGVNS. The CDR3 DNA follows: TGTGCCAGCAGTGGTCCAGCCGGGACAGGGGGCGTTCGCACTGAAGCTTTCTTT. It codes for CASSGPAGTGGVRTEAFF.

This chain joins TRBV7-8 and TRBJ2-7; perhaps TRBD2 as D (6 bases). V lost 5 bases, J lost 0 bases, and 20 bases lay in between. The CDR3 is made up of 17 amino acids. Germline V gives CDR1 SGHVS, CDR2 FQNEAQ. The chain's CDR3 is CASSILLGGFSSYEQYF. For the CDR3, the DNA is TGTGCCAGCAGCATACTCCTGGGGGGATTTAGCTCCTACGAGCAGTACTTC.

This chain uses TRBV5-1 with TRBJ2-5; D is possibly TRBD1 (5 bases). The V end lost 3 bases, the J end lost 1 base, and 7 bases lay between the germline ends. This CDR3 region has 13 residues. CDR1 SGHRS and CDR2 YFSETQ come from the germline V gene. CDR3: CASSWGGQETQYF. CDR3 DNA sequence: TGCGCCAGCAGCTGGGGCGGCCAAGAGACCCAGTACTTC.

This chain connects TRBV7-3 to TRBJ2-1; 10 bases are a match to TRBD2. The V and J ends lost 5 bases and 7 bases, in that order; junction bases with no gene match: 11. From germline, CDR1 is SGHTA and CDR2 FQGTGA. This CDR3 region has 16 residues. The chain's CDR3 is CASSPWLAGDWNEQFF. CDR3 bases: TGTGCCAGCAGCCCCTGGCTAGCGGGGGATTGGAATGAGCAGTTCTTC.

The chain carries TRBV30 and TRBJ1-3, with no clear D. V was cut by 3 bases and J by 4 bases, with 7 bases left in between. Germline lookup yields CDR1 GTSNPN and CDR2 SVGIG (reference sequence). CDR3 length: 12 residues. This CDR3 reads CAWSRGGNTIYF. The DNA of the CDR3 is TGTGCCTGGAGCCGGGGAGGAAACACCATATATTTT.